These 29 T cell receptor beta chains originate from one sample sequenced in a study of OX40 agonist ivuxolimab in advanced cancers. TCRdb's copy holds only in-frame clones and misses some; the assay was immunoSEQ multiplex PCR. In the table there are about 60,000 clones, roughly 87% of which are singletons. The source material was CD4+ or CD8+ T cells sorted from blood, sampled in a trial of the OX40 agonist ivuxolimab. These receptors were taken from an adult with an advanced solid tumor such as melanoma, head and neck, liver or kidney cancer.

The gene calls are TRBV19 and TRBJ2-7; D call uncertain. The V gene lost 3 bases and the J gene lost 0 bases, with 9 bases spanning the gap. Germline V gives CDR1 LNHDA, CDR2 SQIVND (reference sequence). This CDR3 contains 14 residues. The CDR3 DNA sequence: TGTGCCAGTAGTATGGTTGCTAACTCCTACGAGCAGTACTTC. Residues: CASSMVANSYEQYF.

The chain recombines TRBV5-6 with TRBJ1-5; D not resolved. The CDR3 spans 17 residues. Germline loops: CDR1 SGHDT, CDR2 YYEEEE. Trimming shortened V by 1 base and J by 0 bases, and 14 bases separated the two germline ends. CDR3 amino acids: CASSLLGGMISNQPQHF. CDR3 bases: TGTGCCAGCAGCTTGCTCGGAGGGATGATTAGCAATCAGCCCCAGCATTTT.

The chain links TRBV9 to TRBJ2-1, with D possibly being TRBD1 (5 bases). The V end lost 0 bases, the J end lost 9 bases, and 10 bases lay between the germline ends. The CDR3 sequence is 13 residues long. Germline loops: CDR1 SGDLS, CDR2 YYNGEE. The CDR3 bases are TGTGCCAGCAGCGTAGGGACACCTAGTGAGCAGTTCTTC. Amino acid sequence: CASSVGTPSEQFF.

CDR3 in amino acids: CASSSETQYF. CDR3 DNA sequence: TGTGCCAGCAGTTCAGAGACCCAGTACTTC. The chain has TRBV27 and TRBJ2-5; D is uncertain. Germline values: CDR1 MNHEY, CDR2 SMNVEV (reference sequence). The CDR3 is 10 residues long. V dropped 4 bases and J dropped 4 bases, with 1 base sitting between them.

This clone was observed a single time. In DNA, the CDR3 is TGTGCCAGCAGTTACTCCGGACTAGCACCTAATGAGCAGTTCTTC. It specifies CASSYSGLAPNEQFF. This chain uses TRBV6-5 with TRBJ2-1; TRBD2 matches 8 bases. CDR1 MNHEY and CDR2 SVGAGI come from the germline V gene. The CDR3 runs to 15 residues. After removal of 0 bases from V and 7 bases from J, the junction contained 5 bases not matched to a gene.

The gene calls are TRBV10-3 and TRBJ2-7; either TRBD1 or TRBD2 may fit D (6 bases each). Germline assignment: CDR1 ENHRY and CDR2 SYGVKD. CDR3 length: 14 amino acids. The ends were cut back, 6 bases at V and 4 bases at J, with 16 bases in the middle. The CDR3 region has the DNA TGTGCCATCAGGAGGGGGGCGCAAAGTTACGAGCAGTACTTC. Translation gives CAIRRGAQSYEQYF.

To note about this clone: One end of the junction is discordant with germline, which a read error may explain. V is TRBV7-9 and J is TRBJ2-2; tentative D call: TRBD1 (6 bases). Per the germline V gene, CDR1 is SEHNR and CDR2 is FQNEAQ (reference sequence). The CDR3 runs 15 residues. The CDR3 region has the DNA TGTGCCAGCACCTTACTACAGGGGAACACCGGGGAGCTGTTTTTT. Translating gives CASTLLQGNTGELFF.

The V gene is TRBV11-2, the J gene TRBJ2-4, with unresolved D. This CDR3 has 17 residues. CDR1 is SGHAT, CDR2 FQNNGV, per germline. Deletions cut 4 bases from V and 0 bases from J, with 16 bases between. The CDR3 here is CASSSPRGSIAKNIQYF. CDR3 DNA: TGTGCCAGCAGCTCCCCTCGTGGCAGCATAGCCAAAAACATTCAGTACTTC.

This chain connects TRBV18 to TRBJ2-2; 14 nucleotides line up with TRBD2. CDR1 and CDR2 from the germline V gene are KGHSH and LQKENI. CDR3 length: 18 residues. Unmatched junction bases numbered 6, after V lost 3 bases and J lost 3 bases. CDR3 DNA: TGTGCCAGCTCACCGCGACTAGCGGGAGGGCCGGACACCGGGGAGCTGTTTTTT. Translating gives CASSPRLAGGPDTGELFF.

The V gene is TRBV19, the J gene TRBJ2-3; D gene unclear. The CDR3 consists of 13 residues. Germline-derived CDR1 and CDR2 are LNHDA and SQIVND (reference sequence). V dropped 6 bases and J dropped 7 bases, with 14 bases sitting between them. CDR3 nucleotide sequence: TGTGCCAGTAGAGAGTTTAGTCGGAATACGCAGTATTTT. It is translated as CASREFSRNTQYF.

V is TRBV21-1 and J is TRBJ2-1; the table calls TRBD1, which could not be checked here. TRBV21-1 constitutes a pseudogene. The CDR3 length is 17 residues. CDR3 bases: TGTGCCAGCAGCAAAGTACAGGGGGCCCAATCCTACAATGAGCAGTTCTTC. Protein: CASSKVQGAQSYNEQFF.

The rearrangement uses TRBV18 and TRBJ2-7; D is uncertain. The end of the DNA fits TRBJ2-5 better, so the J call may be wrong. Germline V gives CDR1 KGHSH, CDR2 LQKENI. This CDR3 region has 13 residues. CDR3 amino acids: CASSPGDSETQYF. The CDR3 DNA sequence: TGTGCCAGCTCACCAGGAGATTCAGAGACCCAGTACTTC.

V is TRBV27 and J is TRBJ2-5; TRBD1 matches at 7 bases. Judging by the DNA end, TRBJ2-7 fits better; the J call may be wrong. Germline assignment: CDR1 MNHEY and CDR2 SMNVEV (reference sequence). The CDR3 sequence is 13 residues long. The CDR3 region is CASRRTGLYEQYF. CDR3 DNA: TGTGCCAGCAGGAGGACAGGACTGTACGAGCAGTACTTC.

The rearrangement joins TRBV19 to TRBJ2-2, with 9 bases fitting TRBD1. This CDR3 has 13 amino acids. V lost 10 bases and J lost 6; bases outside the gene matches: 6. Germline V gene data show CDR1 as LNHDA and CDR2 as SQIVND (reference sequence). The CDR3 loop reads CATTGQGAGELFF. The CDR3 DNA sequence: TGTGCCACCACGGGACAGGGAGCCGGGGAGCTGTTTTTT.

CDR3 bases: TGTGCCAGCAGCTTAGACTGGCCAGGGGGACAAGAGACCCAGTACTTC. Translated, it gives CASSLDWPGGQETQYF. J is TRBJ2-5 and V is TRBV7-8; 7 nucleotides line up with TRBD1. CDR1 is SGHVS, CDR2 FQNEAQ, per germline. The CDR3 has 16 amino acids. Trimming took 1 base from V and 2 from J; bases not matched to a gene: 7.

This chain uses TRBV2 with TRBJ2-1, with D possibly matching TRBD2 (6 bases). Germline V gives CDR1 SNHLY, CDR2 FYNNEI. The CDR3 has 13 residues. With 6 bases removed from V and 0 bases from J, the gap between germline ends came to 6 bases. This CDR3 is CASSGSSYNEQFF. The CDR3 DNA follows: TGTGCCAGCAGCGGGAGCTCCTACAATGAGCAGTTCTTC.

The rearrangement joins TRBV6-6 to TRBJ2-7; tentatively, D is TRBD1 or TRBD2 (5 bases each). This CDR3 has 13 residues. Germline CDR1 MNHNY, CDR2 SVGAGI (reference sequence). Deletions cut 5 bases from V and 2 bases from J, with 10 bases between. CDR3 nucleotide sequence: TGTGCCAGCAGTGGGACCTCCGCCTACGAGCAGTACTTC. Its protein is CASSGTSAYEQYF.

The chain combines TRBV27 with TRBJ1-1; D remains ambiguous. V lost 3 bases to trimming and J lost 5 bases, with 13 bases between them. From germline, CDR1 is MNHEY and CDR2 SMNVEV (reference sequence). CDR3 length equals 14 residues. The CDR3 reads CASSFATQGTEAFF. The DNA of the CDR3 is TGTGCCAGCAGTTTTGCAACTCAAGGAACTGAAGCTTTCTTT.

The CDR3 sequence is CASSYLSVGETQYF. The CDR3 nucleotides are TGTGCCAGCAGCTACCTCTCAGTGGGGGAGACCCAGTACTTC. V usage is TRBV7-9 and J usage is TRBJ2-5; no clear D. Trimming removed 4 bases from V and 5 bases from J, with 14 bases in between. The CDR3 covers 14 residues. From germline, CDR1 is SEHNR and CDR2 FQNEAQ (reference sequence).

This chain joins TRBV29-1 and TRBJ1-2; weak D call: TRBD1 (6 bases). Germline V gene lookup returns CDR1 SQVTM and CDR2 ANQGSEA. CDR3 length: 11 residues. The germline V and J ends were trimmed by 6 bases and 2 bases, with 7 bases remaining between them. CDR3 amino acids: CSVTGNYGYTF. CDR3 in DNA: TGCAGCGTCACAGGGAACTATGGCTACACCTTC.

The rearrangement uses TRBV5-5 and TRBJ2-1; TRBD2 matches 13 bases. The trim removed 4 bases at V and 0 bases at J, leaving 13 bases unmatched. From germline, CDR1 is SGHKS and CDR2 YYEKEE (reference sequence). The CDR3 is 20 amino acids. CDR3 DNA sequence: TGTGCCAGCAGCCGGCGATTCACTAGCGGGAGGGAGAGCTCCTACAATGAGCAGTTCTTC. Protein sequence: CASSRRFTSGRESSYNEQFF.

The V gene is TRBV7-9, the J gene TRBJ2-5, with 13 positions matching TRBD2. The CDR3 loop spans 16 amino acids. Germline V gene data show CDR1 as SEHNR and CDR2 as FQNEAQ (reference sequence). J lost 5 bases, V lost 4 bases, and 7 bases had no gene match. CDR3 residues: CASSSGTSGMVETQYF. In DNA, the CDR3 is TGTGCCAGCAGCTCGGGGACTAGCGGGATGGTTGAGACCCAGTACTTC.

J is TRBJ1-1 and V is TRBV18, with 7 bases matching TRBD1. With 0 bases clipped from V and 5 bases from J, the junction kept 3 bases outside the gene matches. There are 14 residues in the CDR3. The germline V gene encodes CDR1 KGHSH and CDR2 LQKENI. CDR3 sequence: CASSPPTGLTEAFF. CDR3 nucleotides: TGTGCCAGCTCACCACCGACAGGGCTTACTGAAGCTTTCTTT.

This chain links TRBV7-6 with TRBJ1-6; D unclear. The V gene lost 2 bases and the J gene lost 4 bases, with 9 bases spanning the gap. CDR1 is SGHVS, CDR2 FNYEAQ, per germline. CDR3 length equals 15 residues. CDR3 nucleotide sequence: TGTGCCAGCAGCTTATCTGGAGGGTATAATTCACCCCTCCACTTT. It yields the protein CASSLSGGYNSPLHF.

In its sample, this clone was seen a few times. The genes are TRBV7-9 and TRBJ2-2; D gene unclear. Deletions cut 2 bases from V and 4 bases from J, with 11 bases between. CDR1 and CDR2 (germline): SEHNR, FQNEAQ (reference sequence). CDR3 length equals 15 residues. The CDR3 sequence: CASSLQVVSTGELFF. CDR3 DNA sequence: TGTGCCAGCAGCTTACAAGTAGTCTCCACCGGGGAGCTGTTTTTT.

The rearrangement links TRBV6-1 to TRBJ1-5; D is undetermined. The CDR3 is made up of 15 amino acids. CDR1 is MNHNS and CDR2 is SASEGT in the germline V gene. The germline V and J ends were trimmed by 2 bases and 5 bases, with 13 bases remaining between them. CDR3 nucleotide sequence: TGTGCCAGCAGTGAAAGCCTTCCACTCTATCAGCCCCAGCATTTT. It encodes CASSESLPLYQPQHF.

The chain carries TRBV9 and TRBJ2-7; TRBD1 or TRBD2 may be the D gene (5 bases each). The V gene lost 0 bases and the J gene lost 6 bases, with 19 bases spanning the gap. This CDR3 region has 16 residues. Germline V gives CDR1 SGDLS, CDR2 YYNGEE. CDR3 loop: CASSVGIGRENSEQYF. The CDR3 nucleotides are TGTGCCAGCAGCGTAGGTATAGGCAGGGAGAATTCCGAGCAGTACTTC.

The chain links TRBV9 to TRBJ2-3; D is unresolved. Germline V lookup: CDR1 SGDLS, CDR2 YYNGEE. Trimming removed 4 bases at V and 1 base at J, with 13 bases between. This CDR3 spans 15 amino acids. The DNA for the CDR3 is TGTGCCAGCAGCACCCGAAGCGATGGCACAGATACGCAGTATTTT. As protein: CASSTRSDGTDTQYF. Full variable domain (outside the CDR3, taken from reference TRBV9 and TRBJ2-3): DSGVTQTPKHLITATGQRVTLRCSPRSGDLSVYWYQQSLDQGLQFLIQYYNGEERAKGNILERFSAQQFPDLHSELNLSSLELGDSALYFCASSTRSDGTDTQYFGPGTRLTVL.

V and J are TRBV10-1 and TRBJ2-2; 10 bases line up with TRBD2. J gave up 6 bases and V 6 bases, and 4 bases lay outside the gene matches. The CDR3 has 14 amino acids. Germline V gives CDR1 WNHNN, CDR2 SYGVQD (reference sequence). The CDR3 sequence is CASRQREGAGELFF. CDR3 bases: TGCGCCAGCAGGCAGCGGGAGGGAGCCGGGGAGCTGTTTTTT.